This entry lists 23 T cell receptor beta chains sequenced from one sample in a study of T-cell memory formation after mild COVID-19. TCRdb re-called the 5' RACE reads through MiXCR, storing one row per CDR3 protein. The repertoire holds 350,000 to 500,000 distinct CDR3 sequences, with roughly 18% as singletons. Sequencing was carried out using PBMCs or a T cell subset sorted from them (not recorded which). Receptors were obtained from a man in his late teens or twenties who had mild COVID-19 (a few samples of this study predate the infection). Cell type and time point are not known.

This clonotype was seen more than once but under ten times. The chain uses TRBV7-3 and TRBJ2-1; a weak D match, TRBD2 (6 bases). The ends were cut back, 1 base at V and 7 bases at J, with 8 bases in the middle. This CDR3 is 13 amino acids long. CDR1 and CDR2 from the germline V gene are SGHTA and FQGTGA. The CDR3 loop reads CASSLNGGNEQFF. In nucleotides, the CDR3 is TGTGCCAGCAGCTTAAATGGAGGGAATGAGCAGTTCTTC.

Only a few counts were recorded for this clonotype. The J gene is TRBJ2-1, the V gene TRBV6-1; TRBD1 is a possible D gene (5 bases). V was shortened by 2 bases and J by 1 base, with 6 bases between the two germline ends. The germline gives CDR1 MNHNS, CDR2 SASEGT. This CDR3 has 14 residues. CDR3 protein: CASSEQGSYNEQFF. For the CDR3, the DNA is TGTGCCAGCAGTGAACAGGGTTCCTACAATGAGCAGTTCTTC.

The chain recombines TRBV12-3 or TRBV12-4 with TRBJ2-3; TRBD1 matches 8 bases. Judging by the DNA end, TRBJ2-5 fits better; the J call may be wrong. There are 14 residues in the CDR3. This CDR3 reads CASGLTGAGETQYF. CDR3 DNA sequence: TGTGCCAGCGGACTGACAGGGGCAGGGGAGACCCAGTACTTC.

The V call is TRBV6-5, the J call TRBJ1-4; D perhaps matches TRBD1 (5 bases). Trimming cost V 5 bases and J 8 bases, with 24 bases left between them. CDR3 size: 17 residues. The V gene's germline CDR1 is MNHEY and CDR2 SVGAGI. The CDR3 loop is CASSNRVAAGPPEKLFF. The DNA of the CDR3 is TGTGCCAGCAGTAATAGAGTGGCCGCAGGGCCTCCGGAAAAACTGTTTTTT.

The sample holds a few counts of this clonotype. This rearrangement joins TRBV20-1 to TRBJ2-3; 13 bases agree with TRBD2. The CDR3 is 16 residues long. The germline gives CDR1 DFQATT, CDR2 SNEGSKA (reference sequence). Trimming removed 1 base from V and 4 bases from J; junction bases left unmatched: 5. CDR3 bases: TGCAGTGCTAGAGCCCTACTAGCGGGGGGGCCAGATACGCAGTATTTT. This sequence encodes CSARALLAGGPDTQYF.

Regarding this clonotype: A clone one base away is much larger, so this may be a read error. The CDR3 sequence: CASSRGVTRELFF. DNA of the CDR3: TGCGCCAGCAGCCGGGGTGTTACCAGGGAGCTGTTTTTT. The rearrangement uses TRBV5-1 and TRBJ2-2; TRBD2 might be the D (5 bases). The germline gives CDR1 SGHRS, CDR2 YFSETQ. The CDR3 has 13 amino acids. The germline V and J ends were trimmed by 4 bases and 9 bases, with 13 bases remaining between them.

This clonotype has more than one count but fewer than ten. The junction departs from germline at one end; a sequencing error may be responsible. The chain joins TRBV7-9 to TRBJ2-3; no clear D. The CDR3 runs to 12 residues. Germline V gives CDR1 SEHNR, CDR2 FQNEAQ (reference sequence). CDR3 nucleotides: TGTGCCGGCAGCCATGGCACAGATACGCAGTATTTT. Encoded protein: CAGSHGTDTQYF.

This clonotype showed up just a few times. The chain joins TRBV3-1 to TRBJ1-1; no firm D call. Trimming cost V 2 bases and J 4 bases, with 14 bases left between them. CDR3 length: 15 residues. Germline V gene data show CDR1 as LGHDT and CDR2 as YNNKEL (reference sequence). CDR3 region: CASSQYPGSSTEAFF. DNA of the CDR3: TGTGCCAGCAGCCAATATCCGGGGAGTTCCACTGAAGCTTTCTTT. Full variable domain (remainder filled in from reference TRBV3-1 and TRBJ1-1): DTAVSQTPKYLVTQMGNDKSIKCEQNLGHDTMYWYKQDSKKFLKIMFSYNNKELIINETVPNRFSPKSPDKAHLNLHINSLELGDSAVYFCASSQYPGSSTEAFFGQGTRLTVV.

This clonotype appeared a few times. This chain connects TRBV11-1 to TRBJ2-1; 10 bases are a match to TRBD2. CDR3 length: 14 residues. Germline CDR1 reads SGHAT; CDR2 reads FQDESV (reference sequence). After removal of 5 bases from V and 10 bases from J, the junction contained 8 bases not matched to a gene. The CDR3 spells CASSIKAGGYEQFF. The CDR3 DNA sequence: TGTGCCAGCAGCATCAAAGCGGGGGGGTACGAGCAGTTCTTC.

The chain has TRBV2 and TRBJ1-1; D is uncertain. The germline gives CDR1 SNHLY, CDR2 FYNNEI. Trimming took off 7 bases at V and 5 bases at J, with 14 bases between the two ends. The CDR3 spans 13 residues. The CDR3 bases are TGTGCCAGCACCGGGGTCAGTGGGACTGAAGCTTTCTTT. Its protein is CASTGVSGTEAFF.

The sample holds a few counts of this clonotype. The chain uses TRBV7-2 and TRBJ2-2, with D unclear. The ends were cut back, 6 bases at V and 6 bases at J, with 11 bases in the middle. Germline values: CDR1 SGHTA, CDR2 FQGNSA. The CDR3 runs 13 residues. For the CDR3, the DNA is TGTGCCAGCAGTCGAAGGGTATCCGGGGAGCTGTTTTTT. Amino acid sequence: CASSRRVSGELFF.

The gene calls are TRBV12-3 or TRBV12-4 and TRBJ1-5; D gene unclear. Trimming left V 6 bases short and J 4 bases short, with 16 bases between. The CDR3 consists of 15 residues. The CDR3 spells CASSLVPAGNQPQHF. Here the CDR3 DNA reads TGTGCCAGCAGCCTCGTCCCTGCGGGGAATCAGCCCCAGCATTTT.

This clonotype came up a few times. The genes are TRBV12-3 or TRBV12-4 and TRBJ2-1; the D gene could be TRBD1 or TRBD2 (6 bases each). V dropped 6 bases and J dropped 10 bases, with 16 bases sitting between them. This CDR3 region has 13 residues. CDR3 region: CASRRDWQGEQFF. DNA of the CDR3: TGTGCCAGCAGGCGGGACTGGCAGGGGGAGCAGTTCTTC.

This clonotype was observed a handful of times. The genes are TRBV28 and TRBJ2-7, with 8 bases that match TRBD2. CDR1 MDHEN and CDR2 SYDVKM come from the germline V gene. Trimming removed 3 bases from V and 6 bases from J; junction bases left unmatched: 4. CDR3 size: 13 residues. For the CDR3, the DNA is TGTGCCAGCAGTTTCGGGAGGGTAGGCGAGCAGTACGTC. It specifies CASSFGRVGEQYV.

This clonotype occurred a few times. The chain employs TRBV6-6 and TRBJ1-4; 7 bases agree with TRBD1. Germline loops: CDR1 MNHNY, CDR2 SVGAGI (reference sequence). CDR3 length: 16 amino acids. The ends lost 4 bases at V and 2 bases at J; junction bases unmatched: 7. The CDR3 nucleotides are TGTGCCAGCAGTTCCACAGGGGCGGATACTAATGAAAAACTGTTTTTT. This codes for CASSSTGADTNEKLFF.

The chain recombines TRBV29-1 with TRBJ2-5; D call uncertain. Per the germline V gene, CDR1 is SQVTM and CDR2 is ANQGSEA. The CDR3 consists of 12 residues. With 3 bases removed from V and 3 bases from J, the gap between germline ends came to 8 bases. This CDR3 reads CSVDHSEETQYF. In nucleotides, the CDR3 is TGCAGCGTTGATCATTCCGAAGAGACCCAGTACTTC.

This clonotype showed up just once. The chain couples TRBV5-1 to TRBJ2-7; TRBD2 is a possible D gene (6 bases). The CDR3 has 13 residues. V lost 7 bases to trimming and J lost 1 base, with 12 bases between them. CDR1 SGHRS and CDR2 YFSETQ come from the germline V gene. This CDR3 is CASGEVHSYEQYF. CDR3 DNA: TGCGCCAGCGGGGAGGTACATTCCTACGAGCAGTACTTC.

In DNA form, the CDR3 reads TGTGCCAGCAGGATGGGCGAGGGGAAGACCCAGTACTTC. Amino acid sequence: CASRMGEGKTQYF. The chain recombines TRBV7-9 with TRBJ2-5; D is possibly TRBD1 or TRBD2 (5 bases each). The V gene lost 6 bases and the J gene lost 6 bases, with 14 bases spanning the gap. The CDR3 has 13 amino acids. The germline V gene has CDR1 SEHNR and CDR2 FQNEAQ (reference sequence).

This clonotype was recorded a few times. This chain connects TRBV15 to TRBJ1-5; D might be TRBD1 (6 bases). Germline CDR1 is LNHNV and CDR2 is YYDKDF (reference sequence). CDR3 length: 15 amino acids. V was clipped by 6 bases and J by 9 bases, with 21 bases between them. The CDR3 DNA follows: TGTGCCACCAGTATGGCGAACACAGGGTTTCGGCCCCAGCATTTT. Protein sequence: CATSMANTGFRPQHF.

This chain uses TRBV5-4 with TRBJ1-1; D is ambiguous. Germline assignment: CDR1 SGHNT and CDR2 YYREEE (reference sequence). Trimming shortened V by 3 bases and J by 4 bases, and 10 bases separated the two germline ends. This CDR3 comprises 13 residues. The CDR3 DNA is TGTGCCAGCAGCTCCGACCGCCTCACTGAAGCTTTCTTT. Its translation is CASSSDRLTEAFF.

The chain is built from TRBV4-2 and TRBJ1-1, with D possibly TRBD1 on 6 matching bases. The ends were cut back, 3 bases at V and 3 bases at J, with 11 bases in the middle. CDR1 and CDR2 from the germline V gene are LGHNA and YNFKEQ. CDR3 size: 14 residues. The CDR3 bases are TGTGCCAGCAGCCAGACGGACAGTTACACTGAAGCTTTCTTT. This codes for CASSQTDSYTEAFF.

This clonotype appeared a few times. V and J are TRBV12-3 or TRBV12-4 and TRBJ2-7; TRBD1 agrees at 9 bases. The trim removed 4 bases at V and 3 bases at J, leaving 7 bases unmatched. CDR3 length: 15 amino acids. The chain's CDR3 is CASSSGTGLIYEQYV. CDR3 DNA: TGTGCCAGCAGTTCCGGGACAGGGCTAATCTACGAGCAGTACGTC.

This sequence joins TRBV11-2 and TRBJ1-6, with D uncertain. The CDR3 loop spans 17 amino acids. Germline-derived CDR1 and CDR2 are SGHAT and FQNNGV. The V end lost 6 bases, the J end lost 0 bases, and 15 bases lay between the germline ends. The CDR3 DNA reads TGTGCCAGCAGTCCCTATCAGCCAAGCTCCTATAATTCACCCCTCCACTTT. This gives the protein CASSPYQPSSYNSPLHF. The full variable domain, with the rest looked up from reference TRBV11-2 and TRBJ1-6, is EAGVAQSPRYKIIEKRQSVAFWCNPISGHATLYWYQQILGQGPKLLIQFQNNGVVDDSQLPKDRFSAERLKGVDSTLKIQPAKLEDSAVYLCASSPYQPSSYNSPLHFGNGTRLTVT.